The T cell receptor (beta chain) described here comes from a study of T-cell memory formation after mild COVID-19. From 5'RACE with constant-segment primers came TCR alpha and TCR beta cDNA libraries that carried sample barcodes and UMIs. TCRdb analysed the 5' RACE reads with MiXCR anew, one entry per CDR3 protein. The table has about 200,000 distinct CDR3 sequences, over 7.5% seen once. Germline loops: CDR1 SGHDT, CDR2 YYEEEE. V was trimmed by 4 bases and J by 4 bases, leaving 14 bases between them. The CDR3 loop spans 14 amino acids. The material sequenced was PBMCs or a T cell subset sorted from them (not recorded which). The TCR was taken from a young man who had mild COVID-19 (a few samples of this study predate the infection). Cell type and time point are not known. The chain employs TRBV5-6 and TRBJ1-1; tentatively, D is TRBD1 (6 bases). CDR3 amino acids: CASSRRDRTTEAFF. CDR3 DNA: TGTGCCAGCAGCAGACGAGACAGGACCACTGAAGCTTTCTTT.